The subject of this entry is one T cell receptor beta chain. This CDR3 contains 15 residues. CDR1 is LNHDA, CDR2 SQIVND, per germline (reference sequence). Trimming removed 5 bases from V and 6 bases from J; junction bases left unmatched: 7. The sample belongs to a study of blood T cell repertoires in COVID-19. On the study more broadly: The study drew acute and convalescent COVID-19 samples from the United States, Italy and Spain. PBMCs, B-cell-depleted T cells, or T cells provided the cDNA or gDNA that made up the material.

Authors' analysis steps: Estimation of nucleated cell counts was performed using reference gene primer amplification. Data came from immunoSEQ multiplex PCR; TCRdb stores just in-frame clones and leaves some out. The V and J calls and the clone size are those of that table, but D and trimming were determined from the DNA. The sample shows about 400,000 clones, 70% to 90% of them seen only once. Input material: peripheral blood. This sequence joins TRBV19 and TRBJ2-1; 10 nucleotides match TRBD2. The TCR comes from a human donor in a cohort sampled during active COVID-19. Written as DNA, the CDR3 is TGTGCCAGTAGTCCCGGGACTAGCGCATTCAATGAGCAGTTCTTC. Translating gives CASSPGTSAFNEQFF.